This TCR beta chain was found in a study of T-cell memory formation after mild COVID-19. Study findings and constraints: Contracting CD4+ clones lay largely in CM and EM, with CD8+ ones residing in EMRA. The appearance of some responding clones in pre-infection memory suggested that cross-reactive memory joined.

Trimming at V came to 4 bases and at J to 5 bases, leaving 6 bases not matched to a gene. This CDR3 is 14 amino acids long. The germline gives CDR1 SGHVS, CDR2 FNYEAQ. MiXCR was run by TCRdb on the 5' RACE reads, yielding one entry per CDR3 protein. The sample has about 500,000 distinct CDR3 sequences; roughly 20% are singletons. A remark on this clonotype: Its antigen is not identified.

The TCR sequence derives from an adult woman who had mild COVID-19 (a few samples of this study predate the infection). Cell type and time point are not known. Sequencing input: PBMCs or a T cell subset sorted from them (not recorded which). The rearrangement links TRBV7-6 to TRBJ2-5; 8 bases map to TRBD1. The CDR3 DNA follows: TGTGCCAGCAGCTACCAGGGGGCACGGGAGACCCAGTACTTC. Its translation is CASSYQGARETQYF. Full variable domain (outside the CDR3, taken from reference TRBV7-6 and TRBJ2-5): GAGVSQSPRYKVTKRGQDVALRCDPISGHVSLYWYRQALGQGPEFLTYFNYEAQQDKSGLPNDRFSAERPEGSISTLTIQRTEQRDSAMYRCASSYQGARETQYFGPGTRLLVL.